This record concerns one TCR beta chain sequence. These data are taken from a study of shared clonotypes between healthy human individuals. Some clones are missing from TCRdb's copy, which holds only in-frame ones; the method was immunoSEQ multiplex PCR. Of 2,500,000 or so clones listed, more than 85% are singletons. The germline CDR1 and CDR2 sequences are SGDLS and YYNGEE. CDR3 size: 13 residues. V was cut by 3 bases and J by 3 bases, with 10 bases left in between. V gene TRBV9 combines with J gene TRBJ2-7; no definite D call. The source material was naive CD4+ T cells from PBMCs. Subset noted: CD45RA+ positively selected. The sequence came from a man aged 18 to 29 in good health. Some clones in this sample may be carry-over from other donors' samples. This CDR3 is CASSADVDYEQYF. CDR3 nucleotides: TGTGCCAGCAGCGCTGACGTGGACTACGAGCAGTACTTC.